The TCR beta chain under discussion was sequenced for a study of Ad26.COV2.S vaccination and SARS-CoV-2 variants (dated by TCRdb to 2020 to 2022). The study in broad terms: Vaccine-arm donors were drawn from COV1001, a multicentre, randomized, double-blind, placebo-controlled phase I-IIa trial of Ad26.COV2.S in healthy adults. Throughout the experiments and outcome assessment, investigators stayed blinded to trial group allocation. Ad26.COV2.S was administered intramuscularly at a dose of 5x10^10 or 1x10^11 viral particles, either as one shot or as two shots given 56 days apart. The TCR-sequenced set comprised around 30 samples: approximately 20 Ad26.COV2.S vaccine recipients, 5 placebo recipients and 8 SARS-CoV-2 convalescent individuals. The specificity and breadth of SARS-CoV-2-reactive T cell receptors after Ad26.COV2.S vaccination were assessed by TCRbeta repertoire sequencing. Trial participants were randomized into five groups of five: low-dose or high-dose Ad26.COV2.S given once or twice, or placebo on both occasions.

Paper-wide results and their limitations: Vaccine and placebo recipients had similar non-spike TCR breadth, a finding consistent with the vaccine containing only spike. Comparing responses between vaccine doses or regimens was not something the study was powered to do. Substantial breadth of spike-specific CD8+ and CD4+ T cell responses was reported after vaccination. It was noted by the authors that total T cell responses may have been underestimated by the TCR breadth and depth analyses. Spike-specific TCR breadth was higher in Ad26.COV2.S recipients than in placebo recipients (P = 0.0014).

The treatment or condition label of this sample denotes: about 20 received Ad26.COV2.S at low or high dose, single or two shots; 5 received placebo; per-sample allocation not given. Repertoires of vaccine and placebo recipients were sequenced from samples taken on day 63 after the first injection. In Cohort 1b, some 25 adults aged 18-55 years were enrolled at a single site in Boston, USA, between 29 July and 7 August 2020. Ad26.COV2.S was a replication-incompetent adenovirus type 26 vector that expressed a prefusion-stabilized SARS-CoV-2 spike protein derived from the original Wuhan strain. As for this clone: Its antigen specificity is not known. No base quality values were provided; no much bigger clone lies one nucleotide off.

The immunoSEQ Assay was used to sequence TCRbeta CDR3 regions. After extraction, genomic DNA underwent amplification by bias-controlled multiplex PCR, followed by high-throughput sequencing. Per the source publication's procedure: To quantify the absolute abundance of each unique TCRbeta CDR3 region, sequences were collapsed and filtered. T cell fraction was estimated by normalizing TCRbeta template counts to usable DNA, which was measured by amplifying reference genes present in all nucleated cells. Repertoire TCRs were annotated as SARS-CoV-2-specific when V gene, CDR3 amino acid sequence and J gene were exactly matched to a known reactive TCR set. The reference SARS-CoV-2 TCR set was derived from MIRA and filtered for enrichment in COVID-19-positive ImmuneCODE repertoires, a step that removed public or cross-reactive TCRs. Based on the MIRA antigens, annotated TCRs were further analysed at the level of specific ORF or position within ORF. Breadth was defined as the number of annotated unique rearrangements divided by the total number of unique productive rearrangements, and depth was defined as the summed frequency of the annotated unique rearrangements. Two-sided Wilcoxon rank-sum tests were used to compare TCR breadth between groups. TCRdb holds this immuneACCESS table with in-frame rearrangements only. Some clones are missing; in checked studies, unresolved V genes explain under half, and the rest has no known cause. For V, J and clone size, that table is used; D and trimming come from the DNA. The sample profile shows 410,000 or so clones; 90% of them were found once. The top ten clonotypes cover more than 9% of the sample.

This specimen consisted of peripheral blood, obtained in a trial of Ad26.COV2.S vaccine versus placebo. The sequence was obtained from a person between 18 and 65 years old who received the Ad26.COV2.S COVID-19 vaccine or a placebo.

This receptor has the CDR3 CASSPTGPGNTIYF. The DNA reads as follows: TGTGCCAGCAGTCCTACCGGGCCTGGAAACACCATATATTTT. The chain links TRBV6-5 with TRBJ1-3; the D gene is not confidently resolved. Via the germline V gene, CDR1 is MNHEY and CDR2 SVGAGI. The CDR3 measures 14 amino acids from cysteine to phenylalanine. CDR3 DNA only is kept here, 42 bases in frame from base 1. V and J are truncated by 5 bases and 2 bases respectively, leaving an intervening sequence of 10 bases.